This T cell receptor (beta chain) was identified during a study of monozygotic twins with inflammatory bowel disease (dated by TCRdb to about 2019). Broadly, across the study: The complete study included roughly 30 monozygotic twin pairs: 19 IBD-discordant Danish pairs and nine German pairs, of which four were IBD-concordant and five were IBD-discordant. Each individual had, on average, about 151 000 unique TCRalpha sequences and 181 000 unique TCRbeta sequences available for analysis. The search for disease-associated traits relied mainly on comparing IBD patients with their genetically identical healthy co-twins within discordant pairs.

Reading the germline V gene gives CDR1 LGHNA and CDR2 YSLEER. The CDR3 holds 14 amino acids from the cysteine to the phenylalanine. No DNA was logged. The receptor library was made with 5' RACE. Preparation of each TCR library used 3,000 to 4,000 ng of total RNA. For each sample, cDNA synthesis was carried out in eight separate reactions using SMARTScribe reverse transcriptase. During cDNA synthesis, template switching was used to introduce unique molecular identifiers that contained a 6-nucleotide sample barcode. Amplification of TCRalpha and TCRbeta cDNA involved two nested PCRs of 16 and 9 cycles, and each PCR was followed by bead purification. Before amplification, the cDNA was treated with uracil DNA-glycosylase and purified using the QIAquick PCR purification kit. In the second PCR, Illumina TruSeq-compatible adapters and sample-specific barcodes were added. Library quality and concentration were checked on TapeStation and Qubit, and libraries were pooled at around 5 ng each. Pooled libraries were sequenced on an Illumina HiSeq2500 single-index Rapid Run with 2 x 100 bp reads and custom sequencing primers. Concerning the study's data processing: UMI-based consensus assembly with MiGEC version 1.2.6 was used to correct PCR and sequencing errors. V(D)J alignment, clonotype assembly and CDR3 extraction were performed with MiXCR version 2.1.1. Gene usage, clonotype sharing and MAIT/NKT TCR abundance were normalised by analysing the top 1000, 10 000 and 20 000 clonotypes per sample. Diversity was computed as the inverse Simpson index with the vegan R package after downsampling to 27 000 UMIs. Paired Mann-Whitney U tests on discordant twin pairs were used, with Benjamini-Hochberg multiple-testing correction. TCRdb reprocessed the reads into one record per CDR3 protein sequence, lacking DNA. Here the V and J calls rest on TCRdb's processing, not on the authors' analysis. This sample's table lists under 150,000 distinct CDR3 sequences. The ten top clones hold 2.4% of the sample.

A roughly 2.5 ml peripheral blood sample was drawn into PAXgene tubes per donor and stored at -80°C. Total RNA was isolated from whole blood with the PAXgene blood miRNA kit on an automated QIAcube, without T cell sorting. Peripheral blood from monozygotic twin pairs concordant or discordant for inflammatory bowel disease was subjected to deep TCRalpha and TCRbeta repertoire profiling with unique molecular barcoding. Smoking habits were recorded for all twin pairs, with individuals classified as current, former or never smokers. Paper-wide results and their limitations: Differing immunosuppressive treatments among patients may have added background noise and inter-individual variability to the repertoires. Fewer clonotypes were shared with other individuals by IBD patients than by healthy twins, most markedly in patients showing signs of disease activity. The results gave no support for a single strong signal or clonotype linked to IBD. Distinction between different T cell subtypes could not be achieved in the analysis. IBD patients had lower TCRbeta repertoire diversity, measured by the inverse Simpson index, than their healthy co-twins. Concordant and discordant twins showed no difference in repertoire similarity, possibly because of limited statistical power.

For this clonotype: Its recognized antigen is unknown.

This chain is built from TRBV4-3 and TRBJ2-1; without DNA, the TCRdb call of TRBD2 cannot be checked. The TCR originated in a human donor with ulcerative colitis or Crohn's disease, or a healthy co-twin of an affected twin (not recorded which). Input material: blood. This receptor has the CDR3 CASSLGTVVNEQFF.